This T cell receptor beta chain was recovered during a study of radiation and T cells in renal cell carcinoma. General study results and limits: Top tumor clonotypes rose in blood 2 weeks post-radiation, then contracted.

The CDR3 runs to 13 residues. In germline, CDR1 is KGHSH, CDR2 LQKENI. Between the trimmed V and J ends, which lost 1 base and 5 bases, there was a span of 6 bases. Turning to this clone: The antigen is undetermined.

Time point given: blood 2 weeks post-SBRT. Documented treatment: 15 Gy SBRT to primary tumor, nephrectomy 4 weeks later. Radiation-treated patients gave blood at baseline, week 2 and week 4. The method was immunoSEQ multiplex PCR; TCRdb's version includes in-frame clones alone and lacks a portion of them. In the table there are more than 150,000 clones, around 90% of which are singletons. The clonotype originates from a woman between 50 and 59 years old with renal cell carcinoma. The chain joins TRBV18 to TRBJ2-1; no firm D call. The sequenced sample was blood, obtained from a patient whose treatment included radiotherapy and nephrectomy. The CDR3 nucleotides are TGTGCCAGCTCACCACGGAATGACAATGAGCAGTTCTTC. It encodes CASSPRNDNEQFF.